This entry concerns a single TCR beta chain. Its specificity is unknown. TCR beta CDR3 regions were amplified from RNA transcripts. An initial round of RT-PCR targeting the TCR CDR3 relied on the HTBI primer set. TCRdb used MiXCR to reprocess the multiplex PCR reads, holding one entry per CDR3 protein. In the table there are 600,000 to 800,000 distinct CDR3 sequences, roughly 32% of which are singletons. The data originate from a study of T cells in Graves' hyperthyroidism and ophthalmopathy. If no ophthalmopathy progression occurred within 18 months, Graves' hyperthyroidism was stable. These patients, aged 18 to 65, had recently diagnosed hyperthyroidism lasting under 2 months. Out of about 10 ml of fresh peripheral blood came the PBMCs. The CDR3 has 14 amino acids. Germline assignment: CDR1 SNHLY and CDR2 FYNNEI. Trimming shortened V by 3 bases and J by 3 bases, and 12 bases separated the two germline ends.

Study-wide results and caveats: Before onset, ophthalmopathy was predicted by the model a median approximately 6.7 months earlier.

Specimen: blood. The chain combines TRBV2 with TRBJ2-7; D ambiguous. This TCR was sampled from a woman between 40 and 55 years old with Graves' hyperthyroidism. CDR3 amino acids: CASSEGSYLYEQYF. As DNA, the CDR3 is TGTGCCAGCAGTGAGGGTAGTTACCTCTACGAGCAGTACTTC.